This TCR beta chain was observed in a study of cytomegalovirus exposure and HLA in healthy donors. About the study: A subsequent analysis stated that the roughly 120 validation repertoires were run on the same platform as the approximately 710 first-cohort repertoires. Findings and caveats of the study: Associated with cytomegalovirus, according to the listing, were about 160 TCR beta chains.

The table came from immunoSEQ multiplex PCR; TCRdb's copy has only in-frame clones and leaves some out. The sample lists 150,000 to 200,000 clones; around 81% were seen once. Remarks on this clone: Its antigen is unknown.

Specimen: PBMCs. This clonotype was sampled from a woman between 18 and 29 years old in good health and CMV-seropositive.

The CDR3 reads CAGRAGPNTGELFF. The CDR3 DNA is TGTGCCGGCCGTGCGGGGCCGAACACCGGGGAGCTGTTTTTT. J is TRBJ2-2 and V is TRBV7-7; possible D gene TRBD2, 6 bases. The germline V gene has CDR1 SSHAT and CDR2 FNYEAQ (reference sequence). The V gene lost 11 bases and the J gene lost 0 bases, with 13 bases spanning the gap. The CDR3 sequence is 14 residues long.